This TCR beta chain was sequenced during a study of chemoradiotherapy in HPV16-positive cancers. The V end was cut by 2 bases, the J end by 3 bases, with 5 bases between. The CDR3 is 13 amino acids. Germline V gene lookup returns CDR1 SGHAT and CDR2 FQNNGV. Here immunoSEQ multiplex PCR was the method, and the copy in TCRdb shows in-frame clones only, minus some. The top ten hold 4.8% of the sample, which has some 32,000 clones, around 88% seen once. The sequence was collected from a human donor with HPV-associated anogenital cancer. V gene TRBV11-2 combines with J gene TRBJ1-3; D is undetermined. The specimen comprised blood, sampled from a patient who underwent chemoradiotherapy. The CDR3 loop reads CASSLYGGNTIYF. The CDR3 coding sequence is TGTGCCAGCAGCTTATATGGTGGAAACACCATATATTTT.